The present T cell receptor beta chain was sequenced within a study of cytomegalovirus exposure and HLA in healthy donors. Deletions cut 4 bases from V and 0 bases from J, with 17 bases between. This CDR3 spans 17 amino acids. From germline, CDR1 is SGDLS and CDR2 YYNGEE. Both 60 Vbeta primers and 13 Jbeta primers went into the PCR. Methods used by the authors: Around 11 million shared chains were among the roughly 78 million unique TCR beta chains that a later analysis counted. Sequencing used immunoSEQ multiplex PCR; TCRdb keeps in-frame clones, though not all of them. The DNA gave D and trimming, while V, J and clone size come from that table. The data hold around 230,000 clones, with over 80% observed a single time. Donors likely had unrecorded immune exposures despite being nominally healthy when sampled.

The sequenced sample was PBMCs. This TCR was sampled from a man between 35 and 55 years old in good health and CMV-seropositive. The chain carries TRBV9 and TRBJ2-1; maybe TRBD1 (7 bases). The DNA of the CDR3 is TGTGCCAGCAGCTCCAACAGGCGGGACAGCTCCTACAATGAGCAGTTCTTC. This translates into CASSSNRRDSSYNEQFF.